One sample yielded the 30 T cell receptor beta chains listed below, sequenced in a study of T cell changes during pregnancy in multiple sclerosis (dated by TCRdb to between 2017 and 2020). Libraries came from the immunoSEQ multiplex PCR assay. What TCRdb holds here is the immuneACCESS table cut down to in-frame rearrangements. Part of the clones is not present; checked against another copy, under half of the missing clones reflect an unresolved V gene, and the others are unexplained. The sample contains tens of thousands of clones, around 90% of them found a single time. The ten biggest clones cover 0.55% to 0.6% of the sample. The sample here was CD4+ T cells from peripheral blood mononuclear cells, taken in the first trimester of pregnancy. All receptors come from a female donor with multiple sclerosis, enrolled in a pregnancy study.

This clone was detected once. The rearrangement joins TRBV7-2 to TRBJ2-3; 8 positions agree with TRBD1. This CDR3 comprises 16 residues. Germline V gene data show CDR1 as SGHTA and CDR2 as FQGNSA. V shed 5 bases, J shed 1 base, and the junction held 8 bases outside the gene matches. CDR3 residues: CASSLRAGGGTDTQYF. CDR3 nucleotides: TGTGCCAGCAGCCTCAGGGCAGGGGGCGGCACAGATACGCAGTATTTT.

The chain uses TRBV7-2 and TRBJ2-3, with D possibly matching TRBD2 (6 bases). The germline V and J ends were trimmed by 5 bases and 0 bases, with 9 bases remaining between them. CDR1 SGHTA and CDR2 FQGNSA come from the germline V gene. This CDR3 spans 14 amino acids. For the CDR3, the DNA is TGTGCCAGCAGCCCTGGACTAAGCACAGATACGCAGTATTTT. Protein product: CASSPGLSTDTQYF.

The CDR3 spells CASSQDPTLTSYEQYF. The DNA of the CDR3 is TGCGCCAGCAGCCAAGATCCAACACTTACTAGCTACGAGCAGTACTTC. The chain joins TRBV4-1 to TRBJ2-7, with a tentative D call TRBD2 (5 bases). The germline V and J ends were trimmed by 0 bases and 3 bases, with 15 bases remaining between them. The germline V gene encodes CDR1 MGHRA and CDR2 YSYEKL. The length of the CDR3 is 16 residues.

This rearrangement joins TRBV11-2 to TRBJ2-7, with TRBD2 as a possible D gene (6 bases). V gave up 3 bases and J gave up 1 base, with 19 bases separating them. CDR1 and CDR2 from the germline V gene are SGHAT and FQNNGV. The CDR3 length is 17 residues. This CDR3 is CASSFFSSGRGSYEQYF. The CDR3 DNA follows: TGTGCCAGCAGCTTTTTTTCGAGCGGGCGGGGTTCCTACGAGCAGTACTTC.

V and J are TRBV19 and TRBJ2-1; 10 positions agree with TRBD2. Germline V CDR1 and CDR2: LNHDA, SQIVND (reference sequence). The CDR3 sequence is 16 residues long. V lost 1 base and J lost 5; bases outside the gene matches: 5. In DNA, the CDR3 is TGTGCCAGTAGTATAGTAGGACTAGCGGCAGACAATGAGCAGTTCTTC. Amino acid sequence: CASSIVGLAADNEQFF.

V usage is TRBV6-5 and J usage is TRBJ2-7; 8 bases map to TRBD1. Trimming at V came to 2 bases and at J to 3 bases, leaving 6 bases not matched to a gene. Germline CDR1 reads MNHEY; CDR2 reads SVGAGI. This CDR3 spans 15 amino acids. In nucleotides, the CDR3 is TGTGCCAGCAGTTACCGGCAGGGGGCTAACTACGAGCAGTACTTC. It specifies CASSYRQGANYEQYF.

V and J are TRBV7-2 and TRBJ2-2; TRBD2 is a possible D gene (8 bases). Germline assignment: CDR1 SGHTA and CDR2 FQGNSA. The CDR3 is 16 residues long. The ends were cut back, 1 base at V and 5 bases at J, with 14 bases in the middle. Written as DNA, the CDR3 is TGTGCCAGCAGCTTAGAGGGGGCTAGCGGGACCGGGGAGCTGTTTTTT. Translating it yields CASSLEGASGTGELFF.

The chain recombines TRBV28 with TRBJ1-1; unclear D gene. The length of the CDR3 is 14 residues. V lost 2 bases and J 1 base, leaving 8 bases between the germline ends. The germline gives CDR1 MDHEN, CDR2 SYDVKM. CDR3 sequence: CASSLLGENTEAFF. DNA for the CDR3: TGTGCCAGCAGTTTACTCGGGGAGAACACTGAAGCTTTCTTT.

V and J are TRBV11-1 and TRBJ2-2, with 9 bases matching TRBD2. V shed 4 bases, J shed 4 bases, and the junction held 7 bases outside the gene matches. This CDR3 region has 16 residues. Germline V gene data show CDR1 as SGHAT and CDR2 as FQDESV (reference sequence). The CDR3 DNA follows: TGTGCCAGCAGCTCAGGACTAGCGTCCCGCACCGGGGAGCTGTTTTTT. Amino acids: CASSSGLASRTGELFF.

This clone was seen a few times. CDR3 coding DNA: TGTGCCAGCAAATTAGGCGGAGCCTATGGCTACACCTTC. This translates into CASKLGGAYGYTF. This sequence joins TRBV6-5 and TRBJ1-2; D gene unclear. V dropped 7 bases and J dropped 4 bases, with 13 bases sitting between them. The germline gives CDR1 MNHEY, CDR2 SVGAGI. CDR3 size: 13 residues.

The gene calls are TRBV5-4 and TRBJ2-7; D possibly corresponds to TRBD2 (6 bases). The germline V gene has CDR1 SGHNT and CDR2 YYREEE (reference sequence). The CDR3 spans 13 residues. Trimming removed 2 bases at V and 2 bases at J, with 8 bases between. The CDR3 DNA is TGTGCCAGCAGCTTAGGAGGGCCCTACGAGCAGTACTTC. Its translation is CASSLGGPYEQYF.

This rearrangement joins TRBV6-5 to TRBJ2-2; a weak D match, TRBD1 (6 bases). This CDR3 is 15 amino acids long. Trimming pared 2 bases from V and 1 base from J, leaving 8 bases between. Germline CDR1 reads MNHEY; CDR2 reads SVGAGI. The CDR3 loop is CASSYARGNTGELFF. The CDR3 bases are TGTGCCAGCAGTTACGCCAGGGGGAACACCGGGGAGCTGTTTTTT.

The J gene is TRBJ1-4, the V gene TRBV6-1, with D unresolved. Between the trimmed V and J ends, which lost 6 bases and 5 bases, there was a span of 13 bases. Germline V gene sequence: CDR1 MNHNS, CDR2 SASEGT. This CDR3 has 14 amino acids. The CDR3 loop is CASSGRSGNEKLFF. CDR3 in DNA: TGTGCCAGCAGCGGCAGAAGCGGGAATGAAAAACTGTTTTTT.

A single count supports this clone. In DNA, the CDR3 is TGTGCCAGCAGCCTTAAGACAGGGGTCTCTGGAAACACCATATATTTT. This codes for CASSLKTGVSGNTIYF. The chain is built from TRBV7-8 and TRBJ1-3; TRBD1 matches at 8 bases. CDR1 is SGHVS, CDR2 FQNEAQ, per germline. The J segment lost 0 bases and the V segment lost 5 bases, leaving 6 bases of the junction unmatched. This CDR3 region has 16 residues. Using reference TRBV7-8 and TRBJ1-3 for the parts outside the CDR3, the full variable domain is GAGVSQSPRYKVAKRGQDVALRCDPISGHVSLFWYQQALGQGPEFLTYFQNEAQLDKSGLPSDRFFAERPEGSVSTLKIQRTQQEDSAVYLCASSLKTGVSGNTIYFGEGSWLTVV.

The V and J genes are TRBV19 and TRBJ1-5, with 8 bases identical to TRBD1. CDR3 length: 17 residues. After removal of 4 bases from V and 0 bases from J, the junction contained 8 bases not matched to a gene. Germline CDR1 reads LNHDA; CDR2 reads SQIVND (reference sequence). The CDR3 region is CASSRATGANSNQPQHF. As DNA, the CDR3 is TGTGCCAGTAGTAGAGCGACAGGGGCGAATAGCAATCAGCCCCAGCATTTT. The full variable domain, with the rest looked up from reference TRBV19 and TRBJ1-5, is DGGITQSPKYLFRKEGQNVTLSCEQNLNHDAMYWYRQDPGQGLRLIYYSQIVNDFQKGDIAEGYSVSREKKESFPLTVTSAQKNPTAFYLCASSRATGANSNQPQHFGDGTRLSIL.

The chain uses TRBV7-2 and TRBJ1-1, with 9 bases matching TRBD1. The CDR3 length is 14 residues. J was trimmed by 3 bases and V by 5 bases; bases with no gene match: 4. Germline CDR1 reads SGHTA; CDR2 reads FQGNSA. CDR3 in DNA: TGTGCCAGCAGCCCGGGACAGGGACACACTGAAGCTTTCTTT. Residues: CASSPGQGHTEAFF.

A few counts support this clone. This sequence joins TRBV29-1 and TRBJ2-3; 7 bases are a match to TRBD1. The CDR3 covers 14 residues. J lost 2 bases, V lost 4 bases, and 6 bases had no gene match. The V gene's germline CDR1 is SQVTM and CDR2 ANQGSEA. The CDR3 sequence: CSVAGRGNTDTQYF. The CDR3 coding sequence is TGCAGCGTTGCCGGCAGGGGGAACACAGATACGCAGTATTTT.

V is TRBV6-6 and J is TRBJ1-3, with D hard to call. Germline-derived CDR1 and CDR2 are MNHNY and SVGAGI (reference sequence). The CDR3 is made up of 13 amino acids. V lost 6 bases and J lost 0, with 6 bases in between. CDR3 sequence (DNA): TGTGCCAGCAGGGGCAGCTCTGGAAACACCATATATTTT. It translates to CASRGSSGNTIYF.

J is TRBJ1-4 and V is TRBV5-1, with D possibly being TRBD1 (6 bases). The V end lost 4 bases, the J end lost 4 bases, and 11 bases lay between the germline ends. The length of the CDR3 is 14 residues. CDR1 is SGHRS and CDR2 is YFSETQ in the germline V gene. Written as DNA, the CDR3 is TGCGCCAGCAGCCAGGGGAACGTTAATGAAAAACTGTTTTTT. Translating gives CASSQGNVNEKLFF.

This sequence joins TRBV6-1 and TRBJ2-1; 8 nucleotides line up with TRBD1. Losses at the gene ends were 1 base for V and 8 bases for J; bases not matched to a gene: 10. CDR1 and CDR2 (germline): MNHNS, SASEGT. The CDR3 length is 16 residues. This CDR3 is CASSEGLAGGHHEQFF. Written as DNA, the CDR3 is TGTGCCAGCAGTGAAGGCTTGGCAGGGGGCCATCATGAGCAGTTCTTC.

The chain employs TRBV10-2 and TRBJ1-1, with a tentative D call TRBD1 (5 bases). Germline V gives CDR1 WSHSY, CDR2 SAAADI. V was cut by 4 bases and J by 5 bases, with 11 bases left in between. The CDR3 spans 13 residues. CDR3 in amino acids: CASSAQAATEAFF. CDR3 in DNA: TGCGCCAGCAGTGCACAGGCCGCGACTGAAGCTTTCTTT.

This chain joins TRBV2 and TRBJ1-2; TRBD1 matches 7 bases. V trimming: 8 bases; J trimming: 5 bases; junction bases outside the gene matches: 14. CDR3 length: 15 residues. CDR1 and CDR2 (germline): SNHLY, FYNNEI. The CDR3 coding sequence is TGTGCCAGCGTGGGGCCCCAGGGACAGACTTATGGCTACACCTTC. As protein: CASVGPQGQTYGYTF.

The V gene is TRBV6-1, the J gene TRBJ2-7, with 7 bases fitting TRBD1. The CDR3 runs to 15 residues. V was clipped by 2 bases and J by 3 bases; unmatched bases: 7. Germline CDR1 reads MNHNS; CDR2 reads SASEGT. The CDR3 here is CASSEPGTANYEQYF. The DNA for the CDR3 is TGTGCCAGCAGTGAACCCGGGACAGCCAACTACGAGCAGTACTTC.

The rearrangement links TRBV7-9 to TRBJ2-3; 9 nucleotides agree with TRBD2. Germline V gene sequence: CDR1 SEHNR, CDR2 FQNEAQ (reference sequence). The length of the CDR3 is 16 residues. After removal of 5 bases from V and 1 base from J, the junction contained 7 bases not matched to a gene. The CDR3 DNA is TGTGCCAGCAGCAAGGGACTAGCCTCTGGCACAGATACGCAGTATTTT. Translating gives CASSKGLASGTDTQYF. The full variable domain, rest sourced from reference TRBV7-9 and TRBJ2-3, is DTGVSQNPRHKITKRGQNVTFRCDPISEHNRLYWYRQTLGQGPEFLTYFQNEAQLEKSRLLSDRFSAERPKGSFSTLEIQRTEQGDSAMYLCASSKGLASGTDTQYFGPGTRLTVL.

The chain carries TRBV15 and TRBJ1-4; D is unresolved. Germline V lookup: CDR1 LNHNV, CDR2 YYDKDF (reference sequence). There are 12 residues in the CDR3. With 5 bases removed from V and 8 bases from J, the gap between germline ends came to 9 bases. CDR3 region: CATSQEEEKLFF. Here the CDR3 DNA reads TGTGCCACCAGCCAGGAAGAAGAAAAACTGTTTTTT.

The chain is built from TRBV7-6 and TRBJ1-5; no clear D. Germline V gene sequence: CDR1 SGHVS, CDR2 FNYEAQ. Between the trimmed V and J ends, which lost 9 bases and 2 bases, there was a span of 5 bases. The CDR3 is 11 residues long. Here the CDR3 DNA reads TGTGCCAGACGGGGCAATCAGCCCCAGCATTTT. Translation: CARRGNQPQHF.

This chain links TRBV28 with TRBJ1-3; D is ambiguous. V was cut by 3 bases and J by 0 bases, with 12 bases left in between. Germline V lookup: CDR1 MDHEN, CDR2 SYDVKM. CDR3 size: 16 residues. The CDR3 loop is CASSLPTPRSGNTIYF. CDR3 coding DNA: TGTGCCAGCAGTTTGCCGACACCACGCTCTGGAAACACCATATATTTT.

The chain links TRBV11-2 to TRBJ2-5; D is possibly TRBD1 (6 bases). The CDR3 extends over 14 amino acids. V lost 6 bases and J lost 4, with 15 bases in between. CDR1 SGHAT and CDR2 FQNNGV come from the germline V gene. For the CDR3, the DNA is TGTGCCAGCAGGGGAACAGGGAATCGAGAGACCCAGTACTTC. Its translation: CASRGTGNRETQYF. Full variable domain (remainder filled in from reference TRBV11-2 and TRBJ2-5): EAGVAQSPRYKIIEKRQSVAFWCNPISGHATLYWYQQILGQGPKLLIQFQNNGVVDDSQLPKDRFSAERLKGVDSTLKIQPAKLEDSAVYLCASRGTGNRETQYFGPGTRLLVL.

This rearrangement joins TRBV19 to TRBJ2-5; the D gene is possibly TRBD2 (5 bases). The CDR3 is 13 residues long. Germline-derived CDR1 and CDR2 are LNHDA and SQIVND (reference sequence). V lost 5 bases to trimming and J lost 2 bases, with 9 bases between them. CDR3 protein: CASSEGRQETQYF. CDR3 in DNA: TGTGCCAGTAGTGAGGGCCGACAAGAGACCCAGTACTTC.

The chain couples TRBV7-2 to TRBJ2-7; D unresolved. This CDR3 region has 15 residues. V lost 0 bases, J lost 0 bases, and 9 bases lay in between. Germline CDR1 is SGHTA and CDR2 is FQGNSA. The CDR3 protein is CASSLAGRSSYEQYF. The CDR3 DNA is TGTGCCAGCAGCTTAGCTGGCAGGTCCTCCTACGAGCAGTACTTC.